These 28 T cell receptor beta chains share one sample of origin, sequenced in a study of shared clonotypes between healthy human individuals. Profiled with immunoSEQ multiplex PCR; TCRdb holds only in-frame clones, not every one. Of nearly 500,000 clones listed, 70% to 80% are singletons. Sequencing input: PBMCs. The receptor set was obtained from a woman between 40 and 50 years old in good health. Some clones in this sample may be carry-over from other donors' samples.

Comment on this clone: A single base is all that separates this from a far larger clone, so a read error is likely. This chain joins TRBV4-3 and TRBJ2-2, with a tentative D call TRBD1 (6 bases). Germline CDR1 and CDR2: LGHNA and YSLEER. V lost 5 bases and J 6 bases, leaving 19 bases between the germline ends. The CDR3 spans 16 residues. The CDR3 DNA follows: TGCGCCAGCAGCTTCACACCAACAGGGTCGGCCGGGGAGCTGTTTTTT. Amino acid sequence: CASSFTPTGSAGELFF.

The chain employs TRBV5-1 and TRBJ2-7; tentatively, D is TRBD1 (6 bases). Trimming took off 2 bases at V and 7 bases at J, with 13 bases between the two ends. CDR1 and CDR2 (germline): SGHRS, YFSETQ. The CDR3 loop spans 13 amino acids. The CDR3 reads CASSFQGIAEQYF. The DNA for the CDR3 is TGCGCCAGCAGCTTTCAGGGGATAGCTGAGCAGTACTTC.

With regard to this clone: A read error may account for a junction end that differs from germline. The chain carries TRBV4-3 and TRBJ2-2; possible D gene TRBD1, 6 bases. Germline values: CDR1 LGHNA, CDR2 YSLEER. This CDR3 region has 17 residues. CDR3 DNA sequence: TGCGCCGGCAGCCAAGATTCATGGGCAGGGGTCGTAGGGGAGCTGTTTTTT. This gives the protein CAGSQDSWAGVVGELFF.

As concerns this clone: A much larger clone lies a single base off, so this may be a read error. The chain has TRBV7-3 and TRBJ2-2; D may be TRBD2 (6 bases). The CDR3 runs to 15 residues. Trimming took 5 bases from V and 2 from J, leaving 12 bases between them. Germline values: CDR1 SGHTA, CDR2 FQGTGA. CDR3 nucleotide sequence: TGTGCCAGCAGCATGCGGGGTGGAAACACCGGGGAGCTGTTTTTT. Amino acids: CASSMRGGNTGELFF. Variable domain in full (rest from reference TRBV7-3 and TRBJ2-2): GAGVSQTPSNKVTEKGKYVELRCDPISGHTALYWYRQSLGQGPEFLIYFQGTGAADDSGLPNDRFFAVRPEGSVSTLKIQRTERGDSAVYLCASSMRGGNTGELFFGEGSRLTVL.

CDR3 DNA: TGTGCCAGCAGCCTTGAGTGGGGGATGAACACTGAAGCTTTCTTT. It is translated as CASSLEWGMNTEAFF. The J gene is TRBJ1-1, the V gene TRBV11-2; a weak D match, TRBD1 (5 bases). The germline V gene has CDR1 SGHAT and CDR2 FQNNGV. The germline V and J ends were trimmed by 5 bases and 0 bases, with 13 bases remaining between them. The CDR3 spans 15 residues.

The rearrangement links TRBV28 to TRBJ2-3, with 10 positions matching TRBD2. There are 14 residues in the CDR3. Germline loops: CDR1 MDHEN, CDR2 SYDVKM. The V gene end was trimmed by 8 bases and the J gene end by 3 bases; junction bases not matched to a gene: 5. The CDR3 nucleotides read TGTGCCAGCGAAGCGGGGGGGGTAACAGATACGCAGTATTTT. Translated, it gives CASEAGGVTDTQYF.

The genes are TRBV25-1 and TRBJ2-2, with D hard to call. The V gene lost 1 base and the J gene lost 8 bases, with 8 bases spanning the gap. The CDR3 consists of 13 residues. Germline V lookup: CDR1 MGHDK, CDR2 SYGVNS. This CDR3 reads CASSESWRGELFF. In DNA, the CDR3 is TGTGCCAGCAGTGAATCCTGGCGGGGGGAGCTGTTTTTT.

The chain uses TRBV18 and TRBJ2-7; 7 bases map to TRBD1. Germline V gives CDR1 KGHSH, CDR2 LQKENI. This CDR3 comprises 15 residues. V was pared by 6 bases and J by 5 bases, with 13 bases of the junction left unmatched. CDR3 bases: TGTGCCAGCTCTCCCAACAGGGGTGAATTTGACGAGCAGTACTTC. Its translation: CASSPNRGEFDEQYF.

Only a few counts were recorded for this clone. The chain has TRBV28 and TRBJ2-7, with 9 bases fitting TRBD1. V shed 7 bases, J shed 4 bases, and the junction held 11 bases outside the gene matches. Germline V CDR1 and CDR2: MDHEN, SYDVKM. This CDR3 contains 15 residues. CDR3: CASTEQDRGTYEQYF. CDR3 sequence (DNA): TGTGCCAGCACTGAGCAGGACAGGGGTACGTACGAGCAGTACTTC.

The V and J genes are TRBV6-1 and TRBJ2-5; TRBD2 agrees at 11 bases. Looked up from germline, CDR1 is MNHNS and CDR2 is SASEGT. This CDR3 region has 15 residues. V lost 7 bases and J lost 5; bases outside the gene matches: 9. The CDR3: CASTVAGGPGETQYF. The CDR3 DNA reads as TGTGCCAGCACGGTAGCGGGAGGGCCCGGTGAGACCCAGTACTTC.

The V gene is TRBV19, the J gene TRBJ2-3, with TRBD1 matching over 8 bases. The junction had 7 bases not matched to a gene; V was cut back by 10 bases and J by 1 base. CDR3 length equals 14 residues. Germline CDR1 and CDR2: LNHDA and SQIVND (reference sequence). The CDR3 DNA reads as TGTGCCACCACGACAGGGGTTGGCACAGATACGCAGTATTTT. This encodes CATTTGVGTDTQYF.

The gene calls are TRBV6-1 and TRBJ2-3; 7 bases line up with TRBD1. The CDR3 has 16 residues. The junction had 11 bases not matched to a gene; V was cut back by 2 bases and J by 6 bases. The germline CDR1 and CDR2 sequences are MNHNS and SASEGT. CDR3 region: CASSEQGQSGWDTQYF. The DNA of the CDR3 is TGTGCCAGCAGTGAACAGGGACAGTCCGGGTGGGATACGCAGTATTTT.

The V gene is TRBV6-1, the J gene TRBJ1-1; D call uncertain. V gave up 1 base and J gave up 6 bases, with 12 bases separating them. From germline, CDR1 is MNHNS and CDR2 SASEGT. CDR3 length: 14 residues. CDR3: CASSEGTLRAEAFF. The CDR3 coding sequence is TGTGCCAGCAGTGAAGGCACCCTTAGGGCTGAAGCTTTCTTT.

The chain combines TRBV27 with TRBJ1-1; 8 bases align to TRBD1. J lost 7 bases, V lost 6 bases, and 10 bases had no gene match. Germline CDR1 and CDR2: MNHEY and SMNVEV (reference sequence). The CDR3 is 14 amino acids. CDR3 loop: CASSPGTGFDEAFF. CDR3 sequence (DNA): TGTGCCAGCAGCCCCGGGACAGGTTTTGATGAAGCTTTCTTT.

The chain employs TRBV5-4 and TRBJ1-2; D remains ambiguous. CDR3 length equals 14 residues. Germline V gene lookup returns CDR1 SGHNT and CDR2 YYREEE (reference sequence). The V gene lost 3 bases and the J gene lost 2 bases, with 11 bases spanning the gap. The CDR3 sequence is CASSSRGGNYGYTF. The DNA for the CDR3 is TGTGCCAGCAGCTCCCGCGGAGGAAACTATGGCTACACCTTC.

This clone occurred once. The chain joins TRBV7-3 to TRBJ2-3, with 10 bases lining up with TRBD2. The CDR3 length is 15 residues. Germline CDR1 is SGHTA and CDR2 is FQGTGA. The V segment lost 2 bases and the J segment 5 bases; nucleotides outside the gene matches: 4. The CDR3 DNA follows: TGTGCCAGCAGCTTACGGCTAGCGGGAGTAGATACGCAGTATTTT. This encodes CASSLRLAGVDTQYF. The variable domain in full, completed from reference TRBV7-3 and TRBJ2-3, reads GAGVSQTPSNKVTEKGKYVELRCDPISGHTALYWYRQSLGQGPEFLIYFQGTGAADDSGLPNDRFFAVRPEGSVSTLKIQRTERGDSAVYLCASSLRLAGVDTQYFGPGTRLTVL.

This clone showed up many times. The chain couples TRBV5-1 to TRBJ2-3, with TRBD2 identical over 13 bases. The CDR3 spans 17 residues. Germline CDR1 and CDR2: SGHRS and YFSETQ. V lost 4 bases to trimming and J lost 0 bases; unmatched junction nucleotides: 5. As DNA, the CDR3 is TGCGCCAGCAGCCAAACGGGACTAGCGGGGAGCACAGATACGCAGTATTTT. This codes for CASSQTGLAGSTDTQYF.

CDR3 sequence: CSVEIDRTYEQYF. The CDR3 DNA follows: TGCAGCGTTGAAATAGACAGAACCTACGAGCAGTACTTC. The chain recombines TRBV29-1 with TRBJ2-7; D possibly corresponds to TRBD1 (5 bases). Per germline, CDR1 SQVTM and CDR2 ANQGSEA. Deletions cut 2 bases from V and 2 bases from J, with 10 bases between. CDR3 length equals 13 residues.

The gene calls are TRBV28 and TRBJ2-3; no firm D call. V was clipped by 6 bases and J by 0 bases, with 10 bases between them. The CDR3 is made up of 14 amino acids. Germline lookup yields CDR1 MDHEN and CDR2 SYDVKM. The CDR3 is CASRSATSTDTQYF. CDR3 nucleotide sequence: TGTGCCAGCAGGTCAGCGACTAGCACAGATACGCAGTATTTT.

The chain uses TRBV30 and TRBJ1-1; 11 positions match TRBD1. CDR3 size: 19 residues. The V gene's germline CDR1 is GTSNPN and CDR2 SVGIG (reference sequence). J lost 5 bases, V lost 2 bases, and 19 bases had no gene match. DNA of the CDR3: TGTGCCTGGAGTAAAAACCGGCTAAGGGACAGGGGGTTAGGAACTGAAGCTTTCTTT. Amino acid sequence: CAWSKNRLRDRGLGTEAFF.

The genes are TRBV30 and TRBJ2-7; 10 bases align to TRBD1. CDR3 length equals 14 residues. V lost 3 bases to trimming and J lost 4 bases; unmatched junction nucleotides: 6. Germline lookup yields CDR1 GTSNPN and CDR2 SVGIG (reference sequence). This chain's CDR3 is CAWSSGTGVYEQYF. CDR3 DNA sequence: TGTGCCTGGAGCTCCGGGACAGGGGTTTACGAGCAGTACTTC.

About this clone: The sample has other DNA sequences that encode this CDR3 too. This chain uses TRBV5-4 with TRBJ2-7, with TRBD2 matching 8 bases. CDR3 length: 15 residues. The trim removed 0 bases at V and 0 bases at J, leaving 2 bases unmatched. In germline, CDR1 is SGHNT, CDR2 YYREEE (reference sequence). CDR3 in DNA: TGTGCCAGCAGCTTGGGTACTAGCGGCTCCTACGAGCAGTACTTC. This codes for CASSLGTSGSYEQYF. Full variable domain (outside the CDR3, taken from reference TRBV5-4 and TRBJ2-7): ETGVTQSPTHLIKTRGQQVTLRCSSQSGHNTVSWYQQALGQGPQFIFQYYREEENGRGNFPPRFSGLQFPNYSSELNVNALELDDSALYLCASSLGTSGSYEQYFGPGTRLTVT.

The J gene is TRBJ2-5, the V gene TRBV7-3, with D perhaps matching TRBD2 (6 bases). The closer fit of TRBJ2-7 to the DNA end suggests the J call may be wrong. The CDR3 is 13 amino acids. Germline CDR1 is SGHTA and CDR2 is FQGTGA. The CDR3 loop reads CASSFTGGYEQYF. CDR3 in DNA: TGTGCCAGCAGCTTTACCGGGGGCTACGAGCAGTACTTC.

This clone showed up just once. V usage is TRBV27 and J usage is TRBJ2-7; 8 bases align to TRBD2. V lost 5 bases and J lost 6; bases outside the gene matches: 3. Germline values: CDR1 MNHEY, CDR2 SMNVEV (reference sequence). This CDR3 region has 12 residues. The CDR3 loop is CASSPAGGEQYF. CDR3 nucleotide sequence: TGTGCCAGCAGTCCGGCGGGAGGCGAGCAGTACTTC.

The chain employs TRBV13 and TRBJ2-7, with TRBD2 matching over 8 bases. After removal of 1 base from V and 6 bases from J, the junction contained 8 bases not matched to a gene. This CDR3 contains 15 residues. In germline, CDR1 is PRHDT, CDR2 FYEKMQ (reference sequence). The CDR3 DNA reads TGTGCCAGCAGCTTAGCGGGACTAGGGTCGGGCGAGCAGTACTTC. Translation: CASSLAGLGSGEQYF.

Note on this clone: With only one base between it and a far larger clone, this is likely a read error. This chain connects TRBV30 to TRBJ2-1, with D tentatively TRBD1 or TRBD2 (5 bases each). This CDR3 spans 14 amino acids. Germline-derived CDR1 and CDR2 are GTSNPN and SVGIG (reference sequence). The CDR3: CAWSGGIPYNEQLF. In nucleotides, the CDR3 is TGTGCCTGGAGTGGGGGGATCCCTTACAATGAGCAGCTCTTC.

The chain recombines TRBV30 with TRBJ1-3; D remains unclear. V lost 3 bases and J lost 4, with 7 bases in between. Germline lookup yields CDR1 GTSNPN and CDR2 SVGIG (reference sequence). The CDR3 covers 12 residues. The CDR3 is CAWSPGGNTIYF. CDR3 DNA: TGTGCCTGGAGCCCGGGCGGAAACACCATATATTTT.

The CDR3 here is CASRRTGAVYEQYF. Here the CDR3 DNA reads TGCGCCAGCAGGCGGACAGGGGCCGTCTACGAGCAGTACTTC. V usage is TRBV5-1 and J usage is TRBJ2-7; 9 bases fit TRBD1. The CDR3 extends over 14 amino acids. The germline gives CDR1 SGHRS, CDR2 YFSETQ. Trimming removed 5 bases from V and 3 bases from J; junction bases left unmatched: 6.